This paragraph reports one T cell receptor beta chain. Its cognate antigen is unknown. Trimming took 2 bases from V and 2 from J, leaving 13 bases between them. This CDR3 region has 16 residues. Germline values: CDR1 SGHTA, CDR2 FQGTGA. TCRdb keeps only in-frame clones here, not all; method: immunoSEQ multiplex PCR. This sample has about 730,000 clones; roughly 72% occur once, and the top ten carry more than 1.5%. This specimen comes from a study of shared clonotypes between healthy human individuals. Across the whole study: The plates for each donor numbered three CD4 naive, three CD4 memory, two CD8 naive and one CD8 memory.

All donors qualified as healthy HIV-negative adults and had experienced no recent acute infections or vaccinations. Splitting the CD4+ cells yielded a CD45RA+ naive subset and a CD45RA-negative memory subset. Study-level results: As a rule, naive subsets had a larger estimated richness than memory subsets.

The chain has TRBV7-3 and TRBJ2-1; the D gene is possibly TRBD1 (6 bases). Sequenced input: memory CD4+ T cells sorted from blood. The sample's subset: CD45RA-negative fraction. This TCR derives from a woman aged 30 to 39 in good health. CDR3 residues: CASSLQGTVPYNEQFF. CDR3 bases: TGTGCCAGCAGCTTACAGGGGACCGTTCCCTACAATGAGCAGTTCTTC.